These T cell receptor beta chains were read from a single sample in a study of T cells after yellow fever vaccination. TCRdb reanalysed the 5' RACE reads using MiXCR and keeps one entry per CDR3 protein. Among nearly 350,000 distinct CDR3 sequences listed, roughly 7.5% were seen once. The source material was PBMCs, sampled 35 to 50 days after the first yellow fever vaccination. All receptors come from a man between 18 and 29 years old who received the YFV17D yellow fever vaccine. CDR3s include the opening cysteine and the closing phenylalanine or tryptophan. D genes are given only for firm matches. Not every row has a clone size; where given, it reads once, few, many or a size class.

TRBV5-6	TRBD1	few	15	TRBJ2-3	TGTGCCAGCAGCCGGGACAGGGGGCTTATAGATACGCAGTATTTT	CASSRDRGLIDTQYF
TRBV7-9	TRBD1	few	21	TRBJ1-6	TGTGCCAGCAGTTCTGAGGCGGGGACAGGGGCAACGGGCTCCTATAATTCACCCCTCCACTTT	CASSSEAGTGATGSYNSPLHF
TRBV3-1	.	.	17	TRBJ2-3	TGTGCCAGCAGCCAAGTTGGTTGGTCCCCTAGCACAGATACGCAGTATTTT	CASSQVGWSPSTDTQYF
TRBV5-5	.	.	16	TRBJ2-1	TGTGCCAGCAGCCCCCAAGGGGGATGGGCCTACAATGAGCAGTTCTTC	CASSPQGGWAYNEQFF
TRBV6-1	TRBD1	.	14	TRBJ2-4	TGTGCCAGCAGTGTTGGGGACAGGGTGGACATTCAGTACTTC	CASSVGDRVDIQYF
TRBV7-6	.	.	15	TRBJ1-3	TGTGCCAGCAGCAGGGGAAGGGTCTCTGGAAACACCATATATTTT	CASSRGRVSGNTIYF
TRBV20-1	.	.	12	TRBJ2-4	TGCAGTGCCCCTGCTGGGGGGAACATTCAGTACTTC	CSAPAGGNIQYF
TRBV12-3/TRBV12-4	.	many	13	TRBJ2-1	TGTGCCAGCAGTTTATCAAGGGGGAATGAGCAGTTCTTC	CASSLSRGNEQFF
TRBV6-5	.	.	14	TRBJ1-3	TGTGCCAGCAGTTTGGACACCGATTCAAACACCATATATTTT	CASSLDTDSNTIYF
TRBV19	.	.	15	TRBJ1-5	TGTGCCAGTAGTATTGGGGCAGGGGGCAATCAGCCCCAGCATTTT	CASSIGAGGNQPQHF
TRBV6-5	.	.	16	TRBJ2-2	TGTGCCAGCAGTTACTCCCAGGGCAGCAACACCGGGGAGCTGTTTTTT	CASSYSQGSNTGELFF
TRBV11-2	.	.	13	TRBJ1-1	TGTGCCAGCAGCTTAGAGTGGGGCGCACGGGCTTTCTTT	CASSLEWGARAFF
TRBV7-9	.	few	13	TRBJ2-1	TGTGCCAGCAGCCTTACAGGCCCCAGCGAGCAGTTCTTC	CASSLTGPSEQFF
TRBV2	.	.	14	TRBJ2-5	TGTGCCAGCAGTGACGGTGGAGGGCGAGGGACCCAGTACTTC	CASSDGGGRGTQYF
TRBV5-5	.	many	15	TRBJ1-5	TGTGCCAGCAGCCCCGGGGCCGGGGATCATCAGCCCCAGCATTTT	CASSPGAGDHQPQHF
TRBV5-5	.	many	15	TRBJ1-5	TGTGCCAGCAGCTTGGAAGGAAGGGATTGGGAGCCCCAGCATTTT	CASSLEGRDWEPQHF
TRBV11-1	TRBD1	.	15	TRBJ2-5	TGTGCCAGCAGCTTTCGGACAGGGGGCTTGGAGACCCAGTACTTC	CASSFRTGGLETQYF
TRBV6-2/TRBV6-3	TRBD2	few	14	TRBJ2-7	TGTGCCACCTGGACTAGCAGTTTGTCCTACGAGCAGTACTTC	CATWTSSLSYEQYF
TRBV6-5	.	.	12	TRBJ1-1	TGTGCCAGCACAAACGACGCTGCCGAAGCTTTCTTT	CASTNDAAEAFF
TRBV4-1	.	few	16	TRBJ1-4	TGCGCCAGCAGCCGGAATGGCGCGGCGGCTAATGAAAAACTGTTTTTT	CASSRNGAAANEKLFF
TRBV20-1	TRBD2	few	16	TRBJ2-1	TGCAGTGCTAGAGATTCGCTAGCGGGCTCCTACAATGAGCAGTTCTTC	CSARDSLAGSYNEQFF
TRBV4-3	.	few	14	TRBJ1-2	TGCGCCAGCAGCCAAGAGATCGCCAGTTCTTTTTACACCTTC	CASSQEIASSFYTF
TRBV6-2/TRBV6-3	.	few	13	TRBJ1-2	TGTGCCAGCAGAATCCGGGAGACGTATGGCTACACCTTC	CASRIRETYGYTF
TRBV24-1	TRBD2	few	17	TRBJ2-2	TGTGCCACCAGGAGACTAGCGGGGGGACTGAACACCGGGGAGCTGTTTTTT	CATRRLAGGLNTGELFF
TRBV12-5	.	.	11	TRBJ2-1	TGTGCTAGTGGTTTGGTACCCGAGCAGTTCTTC	CASGLVPEQFF
TRBV4-1	TRBD2	few	15	TRBJ2-4	TGCGCCAGCAGCCAAGTAACGGGGGGACCCCGCATTCAGTACTTC	CASSQVTGGPRIQYF
TRBV12-3/TRBV12-4	.	.	15	TRBJ1-1	TGTGCCAGCACCCTATCCTCCTCGGGGAACACTGAAGCTTTCTTT	CASTLSSSGNTEAFF
TRBV27	.	.	14	TRBJ1-6	TGTGCCAGCAGTTGGGGAGGGGCTAATTCACCCCTCCACTTT	CASSWGGANSPLHF
TRBV5-1	TRBD1	.	15	TRBJ2-2	TGCGCCAGCAGCTCGTACAGGGGGAGCACCGGGGAGCTGTTTTTT	CASSSYRGSTGELFF
TRBV5-1	TRBD1	many	16	TRBJ2-3	TGCGCCAGCAGCTTATTAACAGGGGTCGGCACAGATACGCAGTATTTT	CASSLLTGVGTDTQYF
TRBV27	TRBD2	few	14	TRBJ2-5	TGTGCCAGCAGGCGACTAGCGGGGGAGGAGACCCAGTACTTC	CASRRLAGEETQYF
TRBV7-2	TRBD1	many	15	TRBJ2-1	TGTGCCAGCAGCGCACCGGGACAGGGGGCGAGGGAGCAGTTCTTC	CASSAPGQGAREQFF
TRBV7-9	.	few	15	TRBJ2-2	TGTGCCAGCAGCTCTGGGGGACGGGACACCGGGGAGCTGTTTTTT	CASSSGGRDTGELFF
TRBV4-1	TRBD2	few	16	TRBJ2-5	TGCGCCAGCAGCCGTTCGACTAGCGGGGCCGGGAGGACCCAGTACTTC	CASSRSTSGAGRTQYF
TRBV24-1	.	many	10	TRBJ2-2	TGTGCCACCAGTGAACCAAAGCTGTTTTTT	CATSEPKLFF